This TCR beta chain was captured in a study of cytomegalovirus exposure and HLA in healthy donors (dated by TCRdb to the late 2010s). General notes on the study: An earlier analysis of approximately 640 of the donors reported roughly 300 Gb of sequence data and roughly 100 million unique TCR beta sequences from about 179 million T cells. About 280 gigabases of sequencing data and around 88 million unique TCR sequences made up an early release that covered approximately 620 HLA-typed donors. The genetic ancestry cluster associated with self-reported Caucasian donors included over 80% of the roughly 390 genotyped donors. The aim of the study was to test whether cataloging public T cell receptors could identify signatures of past pathogen exposure. The study profiled the T cell repertoires of 550 to 700 subjects by immunosequencing and related them to cytomegalovirus serostatus. Besides the first cohort of under 700 subjects, a separate validation cohort made up of 90 to 150 different subjects was used. High-throughput TCR immunosequencing, statistical association of individual TCRs with disease status, and machine learning were combined to predict cytomegalovirus infection status. To study patterns of TCR occurrence, a later analysis re-analyzed previously published TCR beta repertoires from just over 650 donors and added high-resolution HLA genotyping. The later analysis used no new phenotypic data to find candidate immune exposures, relying instead on TCR beta sequences and their occurrence across donors. In an earlier analysis of more than 550 of the donors, high-throughput TCR beta sequencing was used to judge whether each TCR beta V gene segment behaved as functional or pseudogenic. Donor age, sex, ethnicity and CMV serostatus were compiled together with the repertoire data. A later genetic analysis took genome-wide SNP genotypes for about 55% of the roughly 700 donors and used that subset as a discovery cohort. Every discovery cohort repertoire had been produced on one sequencing platform. HLA typing included class I and class II loci at four-digit resolution. Typing coverage differed by locus: A, B, C, DRB1 and DQB1 were typed in roughly 620-630 donors, DQA1 in 522, DPA1 in roughly 590, and DPB1 in 450 to 490. Five DR-DQ haplotypes were handled as single units for association and clustering because linkage in the cohort was strong. Across 398 genotyped donors of the cohort, an average of about 220,000 unique TCR beta nucleotide sequences per donor were sequenced, and roughly 18% of those sequences were non-productive. Results the study describes overall, beyond this receptor: The presence/absence analyses assumed that sequencing depth was roughly uniform across donors, and that assumption may not be true. An earlier analysis of several hundred of the donors showed that most TCR beta V segments appeared in productive rearrangements either about 87% or about 30% of the time, which broadly matched IMGT annotations. Most CMV-associated TCR beta chains appeared to be HLA-restricted in a later analysis, and the HLA associations seemed to be driven largely by CMV exposure. A later analysis found that TCR association rates varied across HLA loci, with DRB1 alleles showing the most associated TCRs and HLA-C alleles the fewest. A group of highly shared sequence variants was considered likely to be a technical artifact of the sequencing pipeline. The earlier analysis of about 600 of the donors excluded 15 to 20 rarely observed V segments, including chromosome 9 orphons, because counts were too low. Because some donors lacked HLA typing at each locus, the association tests relied only on the typed subset. Immune exposure information for the cohort was limited to CMV serostatus. The study listed approximately 150 TCR beta chains as associated with cytomegalovirus. While some public TCRs were present in many individuals, most TCR sequences turned up only very rarely across donors. In this cohort, only TCR beta chains were sequenced, and detectable features were limited by the absence of alpha or paired-chain data. The authors suggested that the approach could potentially be generalized to other disease states and immunological phenotypes. In a later analysis, 16,951 TCR beta sequences were associated with specific HLA alleles at a false discovery rate of 0.05. When HLA alleles, especially DR and DQ, strongly co-occurred, TCR associations were difficult to assign to individual alleles. A later genetic analysis associated a missense DCLRE1C variant with V-gene and J-gene trimming of TCR beta chains, and an independent cohort replicated the association. Compared with equally common non-associated chains, HLA-associated TCR beta chains in a later analysis were more clonally expanded and had lower generation probabilities. Several of the top co-occurrence clusters appeared to be linked to parvovirus B19, influenza, CMV and Epstein-Barr virus, according to a later analysis. The 87-base-pair reads could not distinguish some IMGT-functional V segments, including TRBV6-2 and TRBV6-3, so those segments were excluded. A further reported finding was that TCR beta sequences accurately predicted the HLA-A and HLA-B alleles for most subjects in the first cohort. Cytomegalovirus status was reported to be diagnosed by the classifier with high specificity and sensitivity in both the original and validation cohorts. Correlated functional status among segregating V segments might be attributable to linkage disequilibrium, but an unknown experimental factor could not be ruled out. Three of the identified cytomegalovirus-associated TCR beta chains were confirmed in vitro to be specific for cytomegalovirus antigens. According to a later genetic analysis, donors in an Asian-associated ancestry cluster had fewer N-insertions in productive TCRs than the approximately 650-donor mean.

Inclusive of the bounding cysteine and phenylalanine, the CDR3 is 15 residues long. Just the 45-base CDR3 DNA is kept, in frame starting at base 1. Via the germline V gene, CDR1 is SGHAT and CDR2 FQNNGV. After removal of 1 base from V and 12 bases from J, the junction retains 6 bases not matched to a gene. Comments on this clone: The antigen it recognizes is unknown. Per-base qualities were not stored, and no clone one base away is much larger.

The protocol used for the library was the immunoSEQ multiplex PCR assay. The multiplex PCR relied on a mix of 60 forward primers for TCR Vbeta segments and 13 reverse primers for TCR Jbeta segments. The CDR3 region of rearranged TCR beta genes was amplified from genomic DNA with a multiplex PCR assay. Amplified TCR beta libraries were sequenced as 87-base-pair reads on the Illumina HiSeq System. The authors processed their data as follows. A later analysis counted tens of millions of unique TCR beta chains across the 500 to 850 repertoires, and roughly 10 million of these chains were shared by at least two donors. To remove PCR and sequencing errors, raw reads were error-corrected and collapsed into unique sequences using a nearest-neighbor algorithm that merged closely related sequences. To assign V, D and J gene segments, CDR3 sequences were aligned to IMGT reference sequences. For a sequence to be retained, a match of at least six nucleotides was required to both a V gene segment and a J gene segment. A rearrangement counted as productive if the CDR3 had no stop codons and remained in frame with V and J, and every other rearrangement counted as non-productive. CDR3 was defined by IMGT convention, running from the second conserved V-encoded cysteine to the conserved J-encoded phenylalanine. The earlier analysis of roughly 590 of the donors excluded any sequence lacking an unambiguous match to a single V gene segment. In an earlier analysis of approximately 610 of the donors, V segments were called functional above 56.7% productive rearrangements and were called segregating when the between-donor standard deviation exceeded 5%. A statistical classification framework was built to diagnose cytomegalovirus status from the catalog of TCR beta chain sequences. In a later analysis, TCR nucleotide sequences were compared against IMGT/GENE-DB human TR gene sequences so that V and J genes could be assigned. The TCRdist pipeline was used in a later analysis to assign CDR3 sequences and most-parsimonious VDJ recombination scenarios. In a later analysis, each TCR beta chain was defined by its CDR3 amino acid sequence together with its V-gene family, and reads lacking a unique V-gene family were excluded. As a way to deal with suspected cross-contamination and a sequencing artifact, a later analysis dropped nearly 600 nucleotide sequences that were highly shared and had low generation probability. A later analysis calculated a clonal expansion index for each public chain from normalized within-repertoire ranks of inferred template counts. Generation probabilities in a later analysis came from a VDJ recombination model fitted to out-of-frame rearrangements, and those results were checked against IGoR. In a later analysis, hypergeometric tests were used to score TCR-TCR, TCR-HLA and TCR-CMV co-occurrence, with a repertoire-size bias correction applied to TCR pairs. False discovery rates were estimated in a later analysis by permuting HLA or CMV assignments 20 times. In a later analysis, co-occurring TCRs were grouped using DBSCAN, with TCRdist sequence similarity added in when clustering inside HLA-allele-positive subsets. Repertoires with fewer than 30,000 or more than 120,000 public chains were left out of co-occurrence clustering, as were a few repertoires with anomalous nucleotide sharing. Not all clones reach the TCRdb copy of this immuneACCESS table, which keeps in-frame sequences only. Checked studies attribute under half of the gap to unresolved V genes and leave the rest unexplained. The DNA gave D and trimming, while V, J and clone size come from that table. Recorded for this sample are 70,000 to 85,000 clones; about 64% of them occurred a single time. The ten biggest clones cover 5% to 6% of the sample.

The cohort consisted of more than 650 healthy bone marrow donors. At the time of sampling, all cohort members were nominally healthy, though unrecorded immune exposures were likely present. The donor was CMV seropositive and belonged to the group of about 290 seropositive cohort members. Every donor gave a peripheral blood sample, and the peripheral blood mononuclear cells from that sample were used for TCR beta sequencing. Genomic DNA extraction from the blood cell samples was performed with the Qiagen DNeasy Blood Extraction Kit. This receptor was taken from a man aged 30 to 45 in good health and CMV-seropositive. Sample: PBMCs. The V and J segments used are TRBV11-2 and TRBJ2-1; 13 middle bases align to TRBD2. This receptor carries the CDR3 CASSLAGLAGKSQFF. The nucleotide sequence reads as follows: TGTGCCAGCAGCTTAGCGGGACTAGCGGGAAAGTCGCAGTTCTTC.